The table lists the clone carrying this TCR beta chain with a few counts. The data originate from a study of blood T cells in healthy people across ages. Through a sample-barcoded 5' primer and a J-beta primer mix, a second PCR was run for about 7 to 12 cycles. Each CDR3 protein gets one entry after TCRdb re-called the 5' RACE reads with MiXCR. The sample holds hundreds of thousands of distinct CDR3 sequences; around 68% are singletons and the top ten take roughly 25%. Extractions gave at least 5.5 micrograms of total RNA per sample. V was trimmed by 1 base and J by 7 bases, leaving 10 bases between them. Germline CDR1 is GTSNPN and CDR2 is SVGIG (reference sequence). The CDR3 is 12 residues long.

Source material: blood. This clonotype was obtained from a man aged 25 to 40 in good health. J is TRBJ2-5 and V is TRBV30; tentatively, D is TRBD2 (6 bases). CDR3 DNA: TGTGCCTGGAGTGGGCAGGGAGGGACCCAGTACTTC. Its protein product is CAWSGQGGTQYF.